Each of the 30 T cell receptor beta chains below was sequenced from the same sample in a study of technical replicates of blood from a few donors. The repertoire was sequenced with immunoSEQ multiplex PCR; TCRdb's copy has only in-frame clones and lacks some. This repertoire shows tens of thousands of clones, approximately 92% found once; its top ten account for over 0.35%. Specimen: T cells isolated from PBMCs. The receptor set was obtained from a human donor in good health.

The genes are TRBV6-5 and TRBJ2-1, with D perhaps TRBD1 (6 bases). Trimming pared 2 bases from V and 12 bases from J, leaving 14 bases between. Germline loops: CDR1 MNHEY, CDR2 SVGAGI. This CDR3 has 13 residues. The CDR3 coding sequence is TGTGCCAGCAGTTACGGCCCCCTACAGGGGCAGTTCTTC. Translated: CASSYGPLQGQFF.

The chain's CDR3 is CASSLGQFEQYF. The CDR3 region has the DNA TGTGCCAGCAGCTTAGGACAGTTCGAGCAGTACTTC. V gene TRBV7-9 combines with J gene TRBJ2-7, with a possible D match to TRBD1 (5 bases). Trimming stripped 1 base from V and 6 bases from J, with 7 bases between. The CDR3 runs 12 residues. CDR1 and CDR2 from the germline V gene are SEHNR and FQNEAQ (reference sequence).

V gene TRBV13 combines with J gene TRBJ2-1, with a tentative D call TRBD1 (5 bases). Germline CDR1 is PRHDT and CDR2 is FYEKMQ (reference sequence). The CDR3 sequence is 16 residues long. V was cut by 2 bases and J by 6 bases, with 17 bases left in between. Here the CDR3 reads CASSLIAKTGINEQFF. CDR3 DNA: TGTGCCAGCAGCTTAATCGCAAAAACAGGTATCAATGAGCAGTTCTTC.

The chain uses TRBV2 and TRBJ2-5, with D uncertain. V was pared by 7 bases and J by 5 bases, with 8 bases between. Per the germline V gene, CDR1 is SNHLY and CDR2 is FYNNEI. The CDR3 runs to 11 residues. The CDR3 region is CASTFGETQYF. The CDR3 DNA reads as TGTGCCAGCACCTTCGGTGAGACCCAGTACTTC. Combining the CDR3 with reference TRBV2 and TRBJ2-5 gives the whole variable domain EPEVTQTPSHQVTQMGQEVILRCVPISNHLYFYWYRQILGQKVEFLVSFYNNEISEKSEIFDDQFSVERPDGSNFTLKIRSTKLEDSAMYFCASTFGETQYFGPGTRLLVL.

The chain couples TRBV27 to TRBJ2-5; 9 nucleotides agree with TRBD1. CDR3 length: 15 residues. Germline loops: CDR1 MNHEY, CDR2 SMNVEV (reference sequence). J gave up 6 bases and V 0 bases, and 5 bases lay outside the gene matches. CDR3 amino acids: CASSLSGQGLKTQYF. The CDR3 coding sequence is TGTGCCAGCAGTTTATCGGGACAGGGATTAAAGACCCAGTACTTC.

The chain links TRBV19 to TRBJ1-1, with TRBD1 as a possible D gene (5 bases). The CDR3 runs to 13 residues. V lost 3 bases and J 10 bases, leaving 15 bases between the germline ends. The germline gives CDR1 LNHDA, CDR2 SQIVND (reference sequence). The CDR3 bases are TGTGCCAGTAGTATCAGTGGGGCATACGGAGCTTTCTTT. Encoded protein: CASSISGAYGAFF.

The chain employs TRBV7-2 and TRBJ1-3; 9 positions match TRBD1. CDR3 size: 16 residues. CDR1 SGHTA and CDR2 FQGNSA come from the germline V gene. With V trimmed by 7 bases and J by 2 bases, 9 bases remained unmatched. CDR3 amino acids: CASTSPDRGTGNTIYF. In nucleotides, the CDR3 is TGTGCCAGCACCTCTCCCGACAGGGGGACTGGAAACACCATATATTTT.

The chain is built from TRBV28 and TRBJ1-4; unclear D gene. The CDR3 runs to 16 residues. Deletions cut 6 bases from V and 5 bases from J, with 19 bases between. Germline assignment: CDR1 MDHEN and CDR2 SYDVKM. CDR3 residues: CASRQLWTEENEKLFF. The DNA of the CDR3 is TGTGCCAGCAGACAGCTATGGACTGAAGAAAATGAAAAACTGTTTTTT.

The V and J genes are TRBV5-1 and TRBJ2-3; a possible D gene is TRBD2 (5 bases). With 4 bases removed from V and 2 bases from J, the gap between germline ends came to 14 bases. This CDR3 has 15 residues. In germline, CDR1 is SGHRS, CDR2 YFSETQ. The CDR3 here is CASSPTGIYTDTQYF. For the CDR3, the DNA is TGCGCCAGCAGCCCCACGGGGATATACACAGATACGCAGTATTTT.

This chain connects TRBV19 to TRBJ2-7, with TRBD2 matching over 9 bases. CDR1 and CDR2 from the germline V gene are LNHDA and SQIVND (reference sequence). The CDR3 sequence is 13 residues long. J gave up 7 bases and V 7 bases, and 8 bases lay outside the gene matches. CDR3: CASKVAGAYEQYF. The CDR3 bases are TGTGCCAGTAAGGTAGCGGGAGCGTATGAGCAGTACTTC.

The chain combines TRBV10-3 with TRBJ1-5; D call uncertain. CDR1 and CDR2 from the germline V gene are ENHRY and SYGVKD. This CDR3 spans 12 amino acids. Trimming pared 0 bases from V and 9 bases from J, leaving 6 bases between. The CDR3 DNA is TGTGCCATCAGTGAGTCGACTAGGCCCCAGCATTTT. Translation gives CAISESTRPQHF.

The CDR3 here is CASSIVGTGNEKLFF. The CDR3 DNA reads TGTGCCAGTAGTATAGTTGGGACAGGTAATGAAAAACTGTTTTTT. This chain joins TRBV19 and TRBJ1-4, with 8 bases aligning to TRBD1. Per the germline V gene, CDR1 is LNHDA and CDR2 is SQIVND (reference sequence). V lost 1 base to trimming and J lost 4 bases; unmatched junction nucleotides: 2. This CDR3 is 15 amino acids long.

The chain uses TRBV7-2 and TRBJ1-4, with D hard to call. The CDR3 runs 13 residues. Germline V gene lookup returns CDR1 SGHTA and CDR2 FQGNSA. Trimming cost V 1 base and J 8 bases, with 8 bases left between them. In nucleotides, the CDR3 is TGTGCCAGCAGCTTAGGGACTCGAGAAAAACTGTTTTTT. Its protein product is CASSLGTREKLFF.

This chain links TRBV9 with TRBJ2-1, with TRBD2 as a possible D gene (5 bases). Germline V gene data show CDR1 as SGDLS and CDR2 as YYNGEE. The CDR3 has 15 amino acids. V shed 0 bases and J shed 0 bases, with 7 bases lying between them. The CDR3 loop is CASSVGADSYNEQFF. The CDR3 DNA sequence: TGTGCCAGCAGCGTAGGAGCGGACTCCTACAATGAGCAGTTCTTC.

J is TRBJ1-1 and V is TRBV29-1; 7 nucleotides agree with TRBD1. This CDR3 has 14 amino acids. From germline, CDR1 is SQVTM and CDR2 ANQGSEA. V was clipped by 4 bases and J by 3 bases; unmatched bases: 8. CDR3 protein: CSVAAGGSYTEAFF. The CDR3 DNA sequence: TGCAGCGTTGCGGCAGGGGGTTCTTACACTGAAGCTTTCTTT. The complete variable domain, with remaining parts taken from reference TRBV29-1 and TRBJ1-1, reads SAVISQKPSRDICQRGTSLTIQCQVDSQVTMMFWYRQQPGQSLTLIATANQGSEATYESGFVIDKFPISRPNLTFSTLTVSNMSPEDSSIYLCSVAAGGSYTEAFFGQGTRLTVV.

This clone appeared a single time. This rearrangement joins TRBV4-1 to TRBJ2-3; D is unresolved. Germline CDR1 is MGHRA and CDR2 is YSYEKL. The ends were cut back, 4 bases at V and 1 base at J, with 3 bases in the middle. This CDR3 is 12 amino acids long. The CDR3 nucleotides are TGCGCCAGCAGCCGAGGCACAGATACGCAGTATTTT. Protein sequence: CASSRGTDTQYF.

This sequence joins TRBV30 and TRBJ2-2; D not certain. V was clipped by 5 bases and J by 4 bases, with 8 bases between them. CDR3 size: 12 residues. The V gene's germline CDR1 is GTSNPN and CDR2 SVGIG (reference sequence). The CDR3 DNA reads as TGTGCCTGGGGTGCTTTCACCGGGGAGCTGTTTTTT. It specifies CAWGAFTGELFF.

This clone was detected once. The chain is built from TRBV11-2 and TRBJ1-4, with D tentatively TRBD1 (5 bases). V lost 0 bases to trimming and J lost 8 bases, with 10 bases between them. The germline V gene encodes CDR1 SGHAT and CDR2 FQNNGV. The CDR3 sequence is 14 residues long. The CDR3: CASSLDRQNEKLFF. The CDR3, as DNA: TGTGCCAGCAGCTTAGATAGACAGAACGAAAAACTGTTTTTT.

The chain has TRBV11-3 and TRBJ2-7; 7 bases are a match to TRBD2. Germline lookup yields CDR1 SGHNT and CDR2 YENEEA. After removal of 3 bases from V and 5 bases from J, the junction contained 4 bases not matched to a gene. The CDR3 length is 13 residues. CDR3 in DNA: TGTGCCAGCAGCTTCGGGGGGTCCCACGAGCAGTACTTC. Its protein is CASSFGGSHEQYF.

This chain's CDR3 is CASSIGLAGGQGEETQYF. In DNA form, the CDR3 reads TGCGCCAGCAGCATCGGACTAGCGGGAGGCCAAGGAGAAGAGACCCAGTACTTC. This chain connects TRBV5-1 to TRBJ2-5; 14 bases agree with TRBD2. Germline trimming cut 4 bases from V and 3 bases from J; bases unmatched to any gene: 11. Germline V gene lookup returns CDR1 SGHRS and CDR2 YFSETQ. The CDR3 covers 18 residues.

This rearrangement joins TRBV7-2 to TRBJ1-2; no clear D. This CDR3 spans 16 amino acids. Germline V gene data show CDR1 as SGHTA and CDR2 as FQGNSA. Trimming stripped 5 bases from V and 0 bases from J, with 16 bases between. CDR3 sequence: CASSLGFSTTNYGYTF. In DNA, the CDR3 is TGTGCCAGCAGCCTAGGGTTCTCGACAACTAACTATGGCTACACCTTC.

V and J are TRBV2 and TRBJ1-4, with 7 nucleotides matching TRBD1. With 2 bases clipped from V and 5 bases from J, the junction kept 2 bases outside the gene matches. Germline assignment: CDR1 SNHLY and CDR2 FYNNEI. This CDR3 has 14 residues. CDR3: CASSEPTGNEKLFF. The CDR3 DNA reads as TGTGCCAGCAGTGAACCGACAGGGAATGAAAAACTGTTTTTT.

The V gene is TRBV14, the J gene TRBJ2-7, with D possibly being TRBD2 (5 bases). The CDR3 totals 13 residues. V was trimmed by 1 base and J by 6 bases, leaving 10 bases between them. The germline CDR1 and CDR2 sequences are SGHDN and FVKESK. CDR3 in DNA: TGTGCCAGCAGCCAAGTAAGAGGGTCCGAGCAGTACTTC. Its protein is CASSQVRGSEQYF.

The J gene is TRBJ2-5, the V gene TRBV11-3, with 12 bases identical to TRBD2. The germline V gene has CDR1 SGHNT and CDR2 YENEEA. The V and J ends lost 4 bases and 0 bases, in that order; junction bases with no gene match: 3. The CDR3 length is 16 residues. The CDR3 DNA sequence: TGTGCCAGCAGCTCCGGGACTAGCGGGTACCAAGAGACCCAGTACTTC. Its protein is CASSSGTSGYQETQYF.

The V and J genes are TRBV10-3 and TRBJ1-5; D might be TRBD1 (5 bases). In germline, CDR1 is ENHRY, CDR2 SYGVKD. Trimming removed 0 bases at V and 4 bases at J, with 13 bases between. The CDR3 totals 16 residues. CDR3 sequence (DNA): TGTGCCATCAGTGAGTCTCCGGGGGGTATGAATCAGCCCCAGCATTTT. Encoded protein: CAISESPGGMNQPQHF.

This rearrangement joins TRBV27 to TRBJ2-1; 10 bases are a match to TRBD2. Unmatched junction bases numbered 12, after V lost 7 bases and J lost 9 bases. This CDR3 region has 15 residues. CDR1 and CDR2 from the germline V gene are MNHEY and SMNVEV (reference sequence). The CDR3 region is CASTHYASGSSEQFF. The CDR3 DNA follows: TGTGCCAGCACCCATTATGCTAGCGGGAGTTCTGAGCAGTTCTTC.

The chain carries TRBV10-3 and TRBJ2-2; TRBD1 matches 10 bases. V shed 7 bases and J 4 bases; nucleotides not matched to a gene: 6. Germline assignment: CDR1 ENHRY and CDR2 SYGVKD. The CDR3 is 15 residues long. CDR3 region: CAITPGQGITGELFF. The DNA of the CDR3 is TGTGCCATCACTCCGGGACAGGGGATCACCGGGGAGCTGTTTTTT.

The V call is TRBV29-1, the J call TRBJ2-5, with D possibly matching TRBD2 (6 bases). The CDR3 runs 15 residues. CDR1 is SQVTM, CDR2 ANQGSEA, per germline. The V end was cut by 4 bases, the J end by 1 base, with 16 bases between. CDR3 protein: CSVVGSGYGQETQYF. The CDR3 nucleotides are TGCAGCGTTGTGGGTAGCGGATATGGCCAAGAGACCCAGTACTTC.

V and J are TRBV5-6 and TRBJ2-7; 9 nucleotides match TRBD2. V was clipped by 4 bases and J by 7 bases; unmatched bases: 15. This CDR3 contains 16 residues. The germline V gene encodes CDR1 SGHDT and CDR2 YYEEEE. The CDR3 coding sequence is TGTGCCAGCAGCGTTGGGCCTAGCGGGATCCCTCGAGAGCAGTACTTC. It is translated as CASSVGPSGIPREQYF. The full variable domain, its missing parts supplied by reference TRBV5-6 and TRBJ2-7, is DAGVTQSPTHLIKTRGQQVTLRCSPKSGHDTVSWYQQALGQGPQFIFQYYEEEERQRGNFPDRFSGHQFPNYSSELNVNALLLGDSALYLCASSVGPSGIPREQYFGPGTRLTVT.

Only a few counts were recorded for this clone. The genes are TRBV7-9 and TRBJ1-2; possible D gene TRBD1, 6 bases. From germline, CDR1 is SEHNR and CDR2 FQNEAQ (reference sequence). V lost 5 bases, J lost 6 bases, and 10 bases lay in between. The CDR3 sequence is 12 residues long. CDR3 DNA: TGTGCCAGCAGCGAACAGGGTAATGGCTACACCTTC. Translation gives CASSEQGNGYTF.